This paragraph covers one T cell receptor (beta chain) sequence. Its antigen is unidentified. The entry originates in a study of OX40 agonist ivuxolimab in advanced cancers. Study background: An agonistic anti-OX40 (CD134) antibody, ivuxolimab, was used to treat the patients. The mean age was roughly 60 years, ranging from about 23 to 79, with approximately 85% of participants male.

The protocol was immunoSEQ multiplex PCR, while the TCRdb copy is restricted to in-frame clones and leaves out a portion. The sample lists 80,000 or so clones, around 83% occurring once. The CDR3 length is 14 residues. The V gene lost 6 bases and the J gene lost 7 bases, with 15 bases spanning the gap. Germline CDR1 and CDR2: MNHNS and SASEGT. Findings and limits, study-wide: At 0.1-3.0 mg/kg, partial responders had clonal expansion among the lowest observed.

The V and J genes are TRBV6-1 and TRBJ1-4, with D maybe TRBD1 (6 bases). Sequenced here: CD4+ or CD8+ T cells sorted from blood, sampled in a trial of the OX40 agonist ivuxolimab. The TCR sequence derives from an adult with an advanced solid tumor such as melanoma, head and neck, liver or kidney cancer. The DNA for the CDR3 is TGTGCCAGCAGGGCGAGCAGGGGCGGTGAAAAACTGTTTTTT. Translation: CASRASRGGEKLFF.